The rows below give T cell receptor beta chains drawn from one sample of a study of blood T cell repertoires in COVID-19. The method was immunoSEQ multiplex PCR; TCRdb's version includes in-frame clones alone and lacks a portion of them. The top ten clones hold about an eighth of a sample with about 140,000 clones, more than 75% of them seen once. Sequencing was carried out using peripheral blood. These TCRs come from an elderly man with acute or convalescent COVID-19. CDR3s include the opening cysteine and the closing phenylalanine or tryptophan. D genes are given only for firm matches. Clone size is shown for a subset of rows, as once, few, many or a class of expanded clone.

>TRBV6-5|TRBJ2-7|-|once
TGTGCCAGCAGTTACTCCGCCGTGGGGCCATACGAGCAGTACTTC
CASSYSAVGPYEQYF
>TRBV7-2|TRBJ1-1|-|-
TGTGCCAGCAGCTCGTTGTTGGGGGGCACTGAAGCTTTCTTT
CASSSLLGGTEAFF
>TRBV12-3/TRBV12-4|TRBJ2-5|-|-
TGTGCCAGCAGTTTCCAGCGGGAAGAGACCCAGTACTTC
CASSFQREETQYF
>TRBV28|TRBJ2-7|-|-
TGTGCCAGCAGTTTAGAGTACGAGCAGTACTTC
CASSLEYEQYF
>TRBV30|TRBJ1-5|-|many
TGTGCCTGGAGTGTACGGTCAGCAGGTAGCAATCAGCCCCAGCATTTT
CAWSVRSAGSNQPQHF
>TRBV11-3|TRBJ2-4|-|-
TGTGCCAGCAGCCTAATACAGGGAAGCATTCAGTACTTC
CASSLIQGSIQYF
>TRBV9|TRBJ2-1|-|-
TGTGCCAGCAGCGTAGTGGGCTCCCGTGAGCAGTTCTTC
CASSVVGSREQFF
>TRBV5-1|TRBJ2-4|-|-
TGCGCCAGCAGCCCTTCCAGGGGTTTTGGCATTCAGTACTTC
CASSPSRGFGIQYF
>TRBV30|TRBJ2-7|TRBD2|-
TGTGCCTGGAGTGCCAGAAGCGGGGGGGGATCCTACGAGCAGTACTTC
CAWSARSGGGSYEQYF
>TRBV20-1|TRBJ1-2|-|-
TGCAGTGCTAGTCCAGGGCGAGACTATGGCTACACCTTC
CSASPGRDYGYTF
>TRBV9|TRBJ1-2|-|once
TGTGCCAGCAGCGTAGGGGGCCTGTCTAACTATGGCTACACCTTC
CASSVGGLSNYGYTF
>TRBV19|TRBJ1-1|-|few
TGTGCCAGTAGTATAGAGGGCAGATTTGCTTTCTTT
CASSIEGRFAFF
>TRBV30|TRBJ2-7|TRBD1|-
TGTGCCTGGAGTTATCCTAACAGGGGGACCTACGAGCAGTACTTC
CAWSYPNRGTYEQYF
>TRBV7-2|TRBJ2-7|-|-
TGTGCCAGCAGCCTCGGTATGAACGAGCAGTACTTC
CASSLGMNEQYF
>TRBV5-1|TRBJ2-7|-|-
TGCGCCAGCAGCTTGGGCGGAACGGAGTACGAGCAGTACTTC
CASSLGGTEYEQYF
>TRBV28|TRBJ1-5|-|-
TGTGCCAGCAGTTTAAGGAGGGTTAGGAATCAGCCCCAGCATTTT
CASSLRRVRNQPQHF
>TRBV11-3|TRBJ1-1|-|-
TGTGCCAGCAGCTTATTCGGGGATTCCACTGAAGCTTTCTTT
CASSLFGDSTEAFF
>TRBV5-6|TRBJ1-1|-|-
TGTGCCAGCAGCTGGCCGGCGGCGGGGGCCAAGAACACTGAAGCTTTCTTT
CASSWPAAGAKNTEAFF
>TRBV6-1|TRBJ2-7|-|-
TGTGCCAGCAGTGAATTCCGGGAGCAGTACTTC
CASSEFREQYF
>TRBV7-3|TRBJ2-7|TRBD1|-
TGTGCCAGCAGCTCGGGGACAGCCTCCTACGAGCAGTACTTC
CASSSGTASYEQYF
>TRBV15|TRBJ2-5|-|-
TGTGCCACCAGCCCGACTTCGGTGACCCAGTACTTC
CATSPTSVTQYF
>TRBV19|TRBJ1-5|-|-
TGTGCCAGTAGTATGTACAGGGTTGGCAATCAGCCCCAGCATTTT
CASSMYRVGNQPQHF
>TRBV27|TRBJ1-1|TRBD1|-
TGTGCCAGCAGTCCCTTGGGACAGGGAAACACTGAAGCTTTCTTT
CASSPLGQGNTEAFF
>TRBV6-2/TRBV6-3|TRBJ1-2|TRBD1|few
TGTGCCAGCAGCAGGGGACAGGGTGGCGGTGGCTACACCTTC
CASSRGQGGGGYTF
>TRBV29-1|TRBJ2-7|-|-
TGCAGCGTTGGGGGCACCTCCTACGAGCAGTACTTC
CSVGGTSYEQYF
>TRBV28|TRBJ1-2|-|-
TGTGCCAGCAGTAATCCCCGACGGAGAATCTATGGCTACACCTTC
CASSNPRRRIYGYTF
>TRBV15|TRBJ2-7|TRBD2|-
TGTGCCACCAGCAGAGATGGAGGGACTAAAAGCTACGAGCAGTACTTC
CATSRDGGTKSYEQYF
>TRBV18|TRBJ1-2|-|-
TGTGCCAGCTCAGGTGGGGGCGCAAACTATGGCTACACCTTC
CASSGGGANYGYTF
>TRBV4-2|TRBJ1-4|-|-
TGTGCCAGCAGCCATCATCCCGCCCTCCGGGATAATGAAAAACTGTTTTTT
CASSHHPALRDNEKLFF
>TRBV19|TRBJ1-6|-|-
TGTGCCACCAGGACTATTGCTCCTGATAATTCACCCCTCCACTTT
CATRTIAPDNSPLHF
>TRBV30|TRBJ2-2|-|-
TGTGCCTGGATTCCCCGGGGAAGGGTGGACACCGGGGAGCTGTTTTTT
CAWIPRGRVDTGELFF
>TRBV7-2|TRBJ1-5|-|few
TGTGCCAGCAGCTACTCCCGGGATAGCAATCAGCCCCAGCATTTT
CASSYSRDSNQPQHF
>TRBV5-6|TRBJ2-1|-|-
TGTGCCAGCAGCTCTCAGGGAAGGGGAATTAGGAAATATGAGCAGTTCTTC
CASSSQGRGIRKYEQFF
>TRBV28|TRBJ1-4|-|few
TGTGCCAGCATAGGGGTGAATCAAAAACTGTTTTTT
CASIGVNQKLFF
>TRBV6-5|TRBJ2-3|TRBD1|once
TGTGCCAGCAGCTTCCGGGACAGGGGCACAGATACGCAGTATTTT
CASSFRDRGTDTQYF
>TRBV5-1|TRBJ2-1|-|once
TGCGCCAGCAGCTTGGGACAAAGCTCCTACAATGAGCAGTTCTTC
CASSLGQSSYNEQFF
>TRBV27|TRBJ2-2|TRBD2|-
TGTGCCAGCAGAAGATTCGGACTAGCGGGGGGAAGTAACACCGGGGAGCTGTTTTTT
CASRRFGLAGGSNTGELFF
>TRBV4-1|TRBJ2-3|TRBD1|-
TGCGCCAGCAGCCACAAACCACAGGGGCGAGGCACAGATACGCAGTATTTT
CASSHKPQGRGTDTQYF
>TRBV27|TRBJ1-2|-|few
TGTGCCAGCAGGGCCAGGGAACACTATGGCTACACCTTC
CASRAREHYGYTF
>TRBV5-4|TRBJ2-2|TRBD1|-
TGTGCCAGCAGCTCGGGACAGGGGGCCGGCGGGGAGCTGTTTTTT
CASSSGQGAGGELFF
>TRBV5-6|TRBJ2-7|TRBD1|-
TGTGCCAGCAGCACCGGGACAGGGGCCTCCTACGAGCAGTACTTC
CASSTGTGASYEQYF
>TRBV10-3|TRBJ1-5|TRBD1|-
TGTGCCATCAGTGAGTCGGGACAGAAATTAAATCAGCCCCAGCATTTT
CAISESGQKLNQPQHF
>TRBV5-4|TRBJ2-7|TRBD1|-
TGTGCCAGCAGCCCCCCGGACAGGGTGTACGAGCAGTACTTC
CASSPPDRVYEQYF
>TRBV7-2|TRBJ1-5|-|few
TGTGCCAGCACTTGGGCCATGAGTCAGCCCCAGCATTTT
CASTWAMSQPQHF
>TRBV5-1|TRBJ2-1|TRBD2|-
TGCGCCAGCAGCCCCCCTCTAGCGGGGACTGAGCAGTTCTTC
CASSPPLAGTEQFF
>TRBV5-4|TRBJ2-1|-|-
TGTGCCAGCAGCGGAGGGACCGAAAACTACAATGAGCAGTTCTTC
CASSGGTENYNEQFF
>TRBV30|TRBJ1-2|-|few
TGTGCCTCTGGGCCCACGAGAGGCTACACCTTC
CASGPTRGYTF
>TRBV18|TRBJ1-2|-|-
TGTGCCAGCTCACTACTCGGGATTAACTATGGCTACACCTTC
CASSLLGINYGYTF
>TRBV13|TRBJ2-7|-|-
TGTGCCAGCAGCTTAGTACGTGGCAACGAGCAGTACTTC
CASSLVRGNEQYF